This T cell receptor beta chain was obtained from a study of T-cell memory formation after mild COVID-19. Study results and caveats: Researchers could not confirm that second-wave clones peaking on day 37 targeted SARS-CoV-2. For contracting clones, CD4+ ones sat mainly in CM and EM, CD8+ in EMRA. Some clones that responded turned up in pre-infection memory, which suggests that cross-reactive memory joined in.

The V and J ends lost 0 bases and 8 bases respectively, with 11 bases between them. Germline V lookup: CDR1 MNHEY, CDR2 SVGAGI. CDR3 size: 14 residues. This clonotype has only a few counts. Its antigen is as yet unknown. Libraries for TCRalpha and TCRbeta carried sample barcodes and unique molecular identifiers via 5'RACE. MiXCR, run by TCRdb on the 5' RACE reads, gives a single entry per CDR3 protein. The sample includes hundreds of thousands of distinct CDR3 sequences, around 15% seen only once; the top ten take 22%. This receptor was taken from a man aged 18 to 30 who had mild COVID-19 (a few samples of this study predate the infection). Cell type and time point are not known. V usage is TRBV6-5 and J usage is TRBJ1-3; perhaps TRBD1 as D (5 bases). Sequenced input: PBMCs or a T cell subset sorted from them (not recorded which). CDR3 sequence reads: CASSYSNGADTIYF. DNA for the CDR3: TGTGCCAGCAGTTACTCGAACGGGGCTGACACCATATATTTT.